This is a list of T cell receptor beta chains from one sample in a study of regulatory T cells in long-lasting Graves disease. MiXCR, run by TCRdb on the multiplex PCR reads, gives a single entry per CDR3 protein. Counted here are around 450,000 distinct CDR3 sequences, roughly 21% occurring once; the ten biggest clones make up 7% to 9%. Sequencing was performed on peripheral blood mononuclear cells (PBMCs), taken when the disease was refractory, from a patient treated with antithyroid drugs. These receptor sequences come from a female donor with Graves disease. Both conserved end residues are part of each CDR3. D genes are given only for firm matches. For some rows the clone size is stated as once, few or many, or as a class when expanded; others skip it.

>TRBV6-1|TRBJ1-5|TRBD1|-
CASTILGQGSRGQPQHF
TGTGCCAGCACCATTCTAGGACAGGGTTCAAGAGGTCAGCCCCAGCATTTT
>TRBV28|TRBJ1-5|-|many
CASSLWGENPTYSNQPQHF
TGTGCCAGCAGTTTATGGGGGGAGAATCCCACATATAGCAATCAGCCCCAGCATTTT
>TRBV7-9|TRBJ2-7|-|-
CASSLPGGEQYF
TGTGCCAGCAGCTTACCCGGGGGCGAGCAGTACTTC
>TRBV28|TRBJ2-4|-|many
CASSPPRGLAKNIQYF
TGTGCCAGCAGTCCCCCCCGGGGACTAGCCAAAAACATTCAGTACTTC
>TRBV11-3|TRBJ2-7|-|-
CASSLSWNEQYF
TGTGCCAGCAGCTTAAGTTGGAACGAGCAGTACTTC
>TRBV5-1|TRBJ1-6|-|many
CASSLGDANSPLHF
TGCGCCAGCAGCTTGGGGGACGCCAATTCACCCCTCCACTTT
>TRBV15|TRBJ2-5|TRBD2|many
CATSRDPRGRALETQYF
TGTGCCACCAGCAGAGATCCTCGCGGGAGGGCCCTAGAGACCCAGTACTTC
>TRBV28|TRBJ2-5|-|many
CASSLSGGGSETQYF
TGTGCCAGCAGTTTATCAGGGGGGGGGTCTGAGACCCAGTACTTC
>TRBV7-6|TRBJ1-1|-|-
CASSLEPPGANTEAFF
TGTGCCAGCAGCTTAGAACCCCCGGGGGCGAACACTGAAGCTTTCTTT
>TRBV28|TRBJ2-7|TRBD2|few
CASSPRLAGGYEQYF
TGTGCCAGCAGCCCCCGACTAGCGGGAGGCTACGAGCAGTACTTC
>TRBV28|TRBJ2-5|-|many
CASTPGTLGYQETQYF
TGTGCCAGCACCCCCGGAACACTGGGGTACCAAGAGACCCAGTACTTC
>TRBV5-4|TRBJ2-7|-|-
CASSLEHLAYEQYF
TGTGCCAGCAGCTTGGAACATCTGGCCTACGAGCAGTACTTC
>TRBV2|TRBJ2-7|TRBD2|many
CASSVGGTSLYEQYF
TGTGCCAGCAGTGTTGGCGGGACTAGTCTATACGAGCAGTACTTC
>TRBV19|TRBJ1-1|-|few
CASHQRGGSTEAFF
TGTGCCAGTCACCAAAGGGGGGGAAGCACTGAAGCTTTCTTT
>TRBV7-3|TRBJ1-2|TRBD1|many
CASSSRDRDGYTF
TGTGCCAGCAGCTCAAGGGACAGGGATGGCTACACCTTC
>TRBV6-1|TRBJ2-7|TRBD2|few
CATRGGTNPYEQYF
TGTGCCACCAGAGGCGGGACTAACCCATACGAGCAGTACTTC
>TRBV20-1|TRBJ2-7|TRBD1|-
CSAFKQGAFEQYF
TGCAGTGCTTTCAAACAGGGGGCGTTTGAGCAGTACTTC
>TRBV6-2/TRBV6-3|TRBJ2-7|-|many
CASRWGDSSYEQYF
TGTGCCAGCAGGTGGGGGGACAGCTCCTACGAGCAGTACTTC
>TRBV3-1|TRBJ1-4|-|many
CASSQVREKLFF
TGTGCCAGCAGCCAAGTGAGGGAAAAACTGTTTTTT
>TRBV6-2/TRBV6-3|TRBJ2-6|-|-
CASSLFGGVSSGANVLTF
TGTGCCAGCAGTCTCTTCGGAGGGGTATCCTCTGGGGCCAACGTCCTGACTTTC
>TRBV6-2/TRBV6-3|TRBJ2-2|TRBD1|-
CASTKGTGSSSRPGELFF
TGTGCCAGCACCAAAGGGACAGGAAGCTCGTCTCGGCCCGGGGAGCTGTTTTTT
>TRBV20-1|TRBJ1-5|-|-
CSAQNVDSNQPQHF
TGCAGTGCTCAAAACGTAGATAGCAATCAGCCCCAGCATTTT
>TRBV28|TRBJ1-2|TRBD1|many
CASKKGGGSHYGYTF
TGTGCCAGCAAAAAAGGAGGGGGCTCCCACTATGGCTACACCTTC
>TRBV7-9|TRBJ2-2|-|few
CASSFGRSNTGELFF
TGTGCCAGCAGCTTTGGCAGATCGAACACCGGGGAGCTGTTTTTT
>TRBV3-1|TRBJ1-5|-|many
CASSPSLYQPQHF
TGTGCCAGCAGCCCGTCCCTATATCAGCCCCAGCATTTT
>TRBV6-1|TRBJ1-5|TRBD1|-
CASMTGQGSPQHF
TGTGCCAGCATGACGGGACAGGGGAGTCCCCAGCATTTT
>TRBV10-3|TRBJ1-5|-|-
CATSTGGGSNQPQHF
TGTGCCACCTCGACAGGAGGCGGGAGCAATCAGCCCCAGCATTTT
>TRBV20-1|TRBJ2-2|-|once
CSVFNGELFF
TGCAGTGTTTTTAATGGGGAGCTGTTTTTT
>TRBV28|TRBJ2-6|TRBD1|-
CASSWNRGPSGANVLTF
TGTGCCAGCAGTTGGAACAGGGGCCCCTCTGGGGCCAACGTCCTGACTTTC
>TRBV28|TRBJ2-5|-|many
CASSPRGGQETQYF
TGTGCCAGCTCCCCGAGGGGGGGGCAAGAGACCCAGTACTTC
>TRBV19|TRBJ1-1|-|few
CASSSKRQADEAFF
TGTGCCAGTAGTTCTAAAAGACAGGCCGATGAAGCTTTCTTT
>TRBV6-5|TRBJ2-5|TRBD1|many
CASSFQGAGETQYF
TGTGCCAGCAGTTTTCAGGGGGCAGGGGAGACCCAGTACTTC
>TRBV6-1|TRBJ2-5|-|-
CASSLTRQEAQYF
TGTGCCAGCAGCTTGACTAGACAAGAGGCCCAGTACTTC
>TRBV28|TRBJ1-2|TRBD1|many
CASSSAGGQGLLGGYTF
TGTGCCAGCAGTTCCGCGGGTGGACAGGGTCTTTTGGGTGGCTACACCTTC
>TRBV4-1|TRBJ2-5|-|few
CASSREGGGETQYF
TGCGCCAGCAGCCGAGAGGGTGGGGGGGAGACCCAGTACTTC
>TRBV6-5|TRBJ2-5|TRBD2|few
CASSYSTSPNQETQYF
TGTGCCAGCAGTTACTCGACTAGCCCTAACCAAGAGACCCAGTACTTC
>TRBV7-9|TRBJ1-1|-|-
CASSMDSSDTEAFF
TGTGCCAGCAGCATGGACAGTTCCGACACTGAAGCTTTCTTT
>TRBV14|TRBJ2-5|-|-
CASSLSDPVVIGGPKETQYF
TGTGCCAGCAGCCTCTCCGACCCAGTGGTTATAGGGGGGCCCAAAGAGACCCAGTACTTC
>TRBV6-2/TRBV6-3|TRBJ2-1|-|-
CASSYSRSYNEQFF
TGTGCCAGCAGTTACTCCAGGTCTTACAATGAGCAGTTCTTC
>TRBV12-3/TRBV12-4|TRBJ1-1|-|many
CASGFQELAAEAFF
TGTGCCAGCGGTTTCCAGGAGTTAGCAGCTGAAGCTTTCTTT
>TRBV12-3/TRBV12-4|TRBJ2-2|-|many
CASSLAQGNTGELFF
TGTGCCAGCAGTTTGGCGCAGGGGAACACCGGGGAGCTGTTTTTT
>TRBV3-1|TRBJ2-7|-|-
CASSLFTYEQYF
TGTGCCAGCAGCCTCTTTACCTACGAGCAGTACTTC
>TRBV24-1|TRBJ1-2|-|many
CATSDPLGGYGYTF
TGTGCCACCAGTGACCCTTTGGGGGGTTATGGCTACACCTTC
>TRBV7-9|TRBJ2-5|TRBD1|-
CASSEGDRLQETQYF
TGTGCCAGCAGCGAAGGGGACAGACTACAAGAGACCCAGTACTTC
>TRBV20-1|TRBJ2-5|-|many
CSARWQEGRFQYF
TGCAGTGCTAGGTGGCAGGAGGGGCGTTTTCAGTACTTC
>TRBV12-3/TRBV12-4|TRBJ2-7|-|-
CASSLNRRVSYEQYF
TGTGCCAGCAGTTTAAACCGACGGGTCTCCTACGAGCAGTACTTC
>TRBV29-1|TRBJ1-4|TRBD1|-
CSASSGTGEKLFF
TGCAGCGCTTCCTCCGGGACAGGGGAAAAACTGTTTTTT
>TRBV12-3/TRBV12-4|TRBJ2-2|-|many
CASSLPTNTGELFF
TGTGCCAGCAGTCTCCCTACGAACACCGGGGAGCTGTTTTTT
>TRBV9|TRBJ1-2|-|-
CASSVAPHGSYGYTF
TGTGCCAGCAGCGTAGCCCCACACGGTTCGTATGGCTACACCTTC
>TRBV7-9|TRBJ1-2|-|-
CASSLVANYGYTF
TGTGCCAGCAGCTTAGTAGCTAACTATGGCTACACCTTC
>TRBV28|TRBJ1-3|-|many
CASSLDPPYSGNTIYF
TGTGCCAGCAGTTTAGATCCACCCTACTCTGGAAACACCATATATTTT
>TRBV5-6|TRBJ2-2|TRBD2|few
CASSYGLANTGELFF
TGTGCCAGCAGTTACGGACTAGCGAATACCGGGGAGCTGTTTTTT
>TRBV19|TRBJ2-7|TRBD1|-
CVSSLRQGSYEQYF
TGTGTCAGTAGTCTTCGACAGGGCTCCTACGAGCAGTACTTC
>TRBV7-2|TRBJ2-5|-|many
CASSSYREETQYF
TGTGCCAGCAGCTCATACAGGGAAGAGACCCAGTACTTC